This T cell receptor (beta chain) was identified during a study of cytomegalovirus exposure and HLA in healthy donors. A multiplex PCR was run with 60 Vbeta primers and 13 Jbeta primers. Original processing methods: Later analysis identified tens of millions of unique TCR beta chains, some 10 million shared. Only in-frame clones appear in the TCRdb table, and some are missing; sequencing was by immunoSEQ multiplex PCR. V and J calls and clone size are as listed in that table; D and trimming were resolved from the DNA. The sample includes about 220,000 clones, roughly 87% seen only once; the top ten take roughly 5.5%. This CDR3 contains 14 residues. J lost 8 bases, V lost 4 bases, and 13 bases had no gene match. CDR1 and CDR2 from the germline V gene are SQVTM and ANQGSEA. Study-wide points: Reportedly, cytomegalovirus status was diagnosed with high sensitivity and specificity. In a later analysis, common viral pathogens appeared linked to several of the most significant clusters. Confirmation in vitro established that a few CMV-associated chains were specific for CMV antigens.

Points on this clone: The antigen is undetermined.

This TCR was sampled from a man aged 35 to 55 in good health and CMV-seropositive. The chain uses TRBV29-1 and TRBJ1-2; 7 bases line up with TRBD1. Sequencing was done on a sample of PBMCs. The CDR3 DNA reads TGCAGCGTTGGGGGTGACAGGGCATGGGACGGCTACACCTTC. Protein sequence: CSVGGDRAWDGYTF.